This TCR beta chain came from a study of OX40 agonist ivuxolimab in advanced cancers. About the study: Ivuxolimab, which patients received intravenously every 2 weeks, was dosed at 0.01 to 10 mg/kg. The study reported partial responses in three patients: one hepatocellular carcinoma, two cutaneous melanoma.

TCRdb keeps only in-frame clones here, not all; method: immunoSEQ multiplex PCR. The repertoire holds some 58,000 clones, with approximately 91% as singletons. The length of the CDR3 is 17 residues. V was clipped by 3 bases and J by 4 bases; unmatched bases: 6. Germline V CDR1 and CDR2: MGHDK, SYGVNS. Specimen: CD4+ or CD8+ T cells sorted from blood, collected in a trial of the OX40 agonist ivuxolimab. J is TRBJ2-2 and V is TRBV25-1; TRBD2 matches at 12 bases. The receptor was derived from an adult with an advanced solid tumor such as melanoma, head and neck, liver or kidney cancer. The CDR3 here is CASSDTLAGGATGELFF. CDR3 coding DNA: TGTGCCAGCAGTGATACTCTAGCGGGAGGGGCCACCGGGGAGCTGTTTTTT.